The sequence of this T cell receptor beta chain was determined in a study of siplizumab effects on memory and regulatory T cells. Broader study findings: Sequences below about 10^-5 frequency were poorly captured, and few alloreactive clones mapped to unstimulated subsets.

Comments on this clone: Antigen: not known.

Per-sample assaying covered 10^5 or so TCR templates. TCRdb keeps only in-frame clones here, not all; method: immunoSEQ multiplex PCR. The profile shows roughly 70,000 clones, just over 90% of them singletons. The CDR3 contains 12 residues. CDR1 and CDR2 (germline): SNHLY, FYNNEI. Trimming stripped 7 bases from V and 4 bases from J, with 10 bases between. The sample comprised CD8+ T cells sorted from blood. The chain combines TRBV2 with TRBJ1-2, with unresolved D. This receptor was obtained from a human donor in good health. CDR3 loop: CASMVDSYGYTF. In nucleotides, the CDR3 is TGTGCCAGCATGGTGGACTCCTATGGCTACACCTTC.